This T cell receptor (beta chain) was recovered during a study of blood T cells in healthy people across ages. The CDR3 sequence is 16 residues long. From germline, CDR1 is KGHDR and CDR2 SFDVKD. V was clipped by 3 bases and J by 8 bases; unmatched bases: 3. This clonotype was seen a handful of times. The antigen is unknown. The second PCR ran 7 to 11 cycles with a sample-barcoded 5' primer and J-beta primers. TCRdb processed the 5' RACE reads anew with MiXCR; each CDR3 protein has one entry. The repertoire holds about 1.5 million distinct CDR3 sequences, with approximately 39% as singletons. Study-level findings and limits: With donor CMV status unknown, expanded clonotype changes were possibly confounded.

Isolation per sample recovered at least 6 million PBMCs. Samples each yielded at least 5 micrograms of total RNA. This clonotype was sampled from a woman aged 18-29 years in good health. The chain uses TRBV24-1 and TRBJ2-1; TRBD2 matches at 16 bases. Material for sequencing was blood. In DNA, the CDR3 is TGTGCCACCAGTGATCCGGGACTAGCGGGAGGGGATGAGCAGTTCTTC. Translated: CATSDPGLAGGDEQFF.